A selection of T cell receptor beta chains follows, all from one sample in a study of vaccination and CD4 T cells after COVID-19. These receptors' targets are unknown. From the PCR reads, TCRdb called clonotypes with MiXCR, one entry per CDR3 protein. The profile shows approximately 16,000 distinct CDR3 sequences, 30% to 45% of them singletons. The sequenced sample was cultured CD4+ T cells from blood. The receptor source for this set is a human donor with COVID-19. Both conserved end residues are part of each CDR3. D genes are given only for firm matches. The size of a clone is reported for some rows only, either as once, few or many, or as a class for expanded clones.

CDR3 | DNA | V | size | J | D
CASTPMGVSEEKLFF | TGTGCCAGCACCCCGATGGGGGTGTCGGAGGAAAAACTGTTTTTT | TRBV28 | - | TRBJ1-4 | -
CSATKSTGKDIQYF | TGCAGTGCTACGAAGTCCACAGGGAAGGACATTCAGTACTTC | TRBV20-1 | - | TRBJ2-4 | -
CASSLVGLQGYTF | TGTGCCAGCAGCTTAGTGGGGCTCCAGGGCTACACCTTC | TRBV7-9 | few | TRBJ1-2 | -
CAVGTYNEQFF | TGTGCTGTGGGAACCTACAATGAGCAGTTCTTC | TRBV12-3/TRBV12-4 | few | TRBJ2-1 | -
CASSYSRGPELNYGYTF | TGTGCCAGCAGTTACTCTAGGGGCCCCGAATTGAACTATGGCTACACCTTC | TRBV6-5 | - | TRBJ1-2 | -
CASSFDWTANEKLFF | TGTGCCAGCAGCTTTGATTGGACAGCTAATGAAAAACTGTTTTTT | TRBV7-9 | - | TRBJ1-4 | -
CASRTDYPPTQYF | TGTGCCAGCAGAACGGACTACCCCCCGACCCAGTACTTC | TRBV2 | few | TRBJ2-5 | -
CASSPSGVETQYF | TGTGCCAGCAGCCCCAGTGGGGTGGAGACCCAGTACTTC | TRBV7-3 | - | TRBJ2-5 | -
CASRGGKTYEQYF | TGTGCCAGCAGGGGGGGGAAGACCTACGAGCAGTACTTC | TRBV11-1 | - | TRBJ2-7 | TRBD2
CASSESQAYGYTF | TGCGCCAGCAGTGAGTCGCAGGCCTATGGCTACACCTTC | TRBV10-1 | few | TRBJ1-2 | -
CASSPDGSNSPLHF | TGTGCCAGCAGTCCGGACGGATCTAATTCACCCCTCCACTTT | TRBV6-4 | - | TRBJ1-6 | -
CSARDGGVGGTEAFF | TGCAGTGCTAGAGATGGAGGAGTGGGGGGCACTGAAGCTTTCTTT | TRBV20-1 | few | TRBJ1-1 | -
CSARPAEGRVRETQYF | TGCAGTGCTAGACCAGCCGAGGGAAGGGTACGCGAGACCCAGTACTTC | TRBV20-1 | few | TRBJ2-5 | -
CASSYGNSHYGYTF | TGTGCCAGCAGTTATGGTAACAGCCACTATGGCTACACCTTC | TRBV6-2/TRBV6-3 | medium-sized | TRBJ1-2 | -
CSAREGTGNTEAFF | TGCAGTGCTAGAGAGGGGACGGGAAACACTGAAGCTTTCTTT | TRBV20-1 | few | TRBJ1-1 | -
CASSPFSGGLMYQETQYF | TGTGCCAGCAGCCCTTTTAGCGGGGGACTCATGTACCAAGAGACCCAGTACTTC | TRBV5-4 | few | TRBJ2-5 | TRBD2
CASSGGGLAGRTYEQYF | TGTGCCAGCAGTGGGGGGGGACTAGCGGGGAGAACCTACGAGCAGTACTTC | TRBV2 | few | TRBJ2-7 | TRBD2
CASSDSSQGATGELFF | TGTGCCAGCAGTGACTCGAGTCAGGGGGCGACCGGGGAGCTGTTTTTT | TRBV6-4 | - | TRBJ2-2 | TRBD1
CASSHFGGTGLYEQYF | TGTGCCAGCAGCCACTTTGGGGGGACAGGGCTCTACGAGCAGTACTTC | TRBV7-9 | few | TRBJ2-7 | TRBD1
CASSMDRRNQPQHF | TGTGCCAGCAGCATGGACAGGAGAAATCAGCCCCAGCATTTT | TRBV11-2 | - | TRBJ1-5 | TRBD1
CACSIDQWGNSPLHF | TGTGCCTGTAGTATAGATCAATGGGGAAATTCACCCCTCCACTTT | TRBV19 | - | TRBJ1-6 | -
CASSFIRVGYGDGYTF | TGTGCCAGCAGCTTCATTAGGGTGGGTTATGGGGATGGCTACACCTTC | TRBV11-3 | - | TRBJ1-2 | -
CASSKTITNTGELFF | TGTGCCAGCAGCAAGACAATCACGAACACCGGGGAGCTGTTTTTT | TRBV6-1 | medium-sized | TRBJ2-2 | -
CASSLGPHEQYF | TGTGCCAGCAGCTTGGGCCCCCACGAGCAGTACTTC | TRBV5-4 | - | TRBJ2-7 | -
CASSREAGGPGETQYF | TGTGCCAGCAGCAGGGAAGCGGGGGGGCCCGGGGAGACCCAGTACTTC | TRBV7-2 | - | TRBJ2-5 | TRBD2
CASSLVLAGALHTGELFF | TGTGCCAGCAGTTTGGTCCTAGCGGGGGCCCTCCACACCGGGGAGCTGTTTTTT | TRBV12-3/TRBV12-4 | - | TRBJ2-2 | TRBD2
CAWSVKTGGADTQYF | TGTGCCTGGAGTGTTAAGACAGGGGGCGCGGATACGCAGTATTTT | TRBV30 | - | TRBJ2-3 | TRBD1
CASSLLTETQYF | TGTGCCAGCAGCTTACTTACAGAGACCCAGTACTTC | TRBV11-2 | few | TRBJ2-5 | -
CASSLAGTENEKLFF | TGTGCCAGCAGCTTAGCAGGGACAGAGAACGAAAAACTGTTTTTT | TRBV7-8 | - | TRBJ1-4 | TRBD1
CASSPLPGTGWSPLHF | TGTGCCAGCAGCCCTCTCCCCGGGACAGGGTGGTCACCCCTCCACTTT | TRBV3-1 | - | TRBJ1-6 | TRBD1
CASSPGAGNQPQHF | TGTGCCAGCAGCCCGGGTGCGGGCAATCAGCCCCAGCATTTT | TRBV7-3 | few | TRBJ1-5 | -
CASNSGPSFYERGGGRTGELFF | TGTGCCAGCAACTCCGGGCCGTCTTTCTATGAAAGGGGGGGTGGAAGGACCGGGGAGCTGTTTTTT | TRBV21-1 | - | TRBJ2-2 | -
CASSYLSLDTQYF | TGTGCCAGCAGTTACTTGAGCCTTGATACGCAGTATTTT | TRBV6-5 | - | TRBJ2-3 | -
CASSPSPADTQYF | TGTGCCAGCAGCCCCTCCCCCGCAGATACGCAGTATTTT | TRBV7-2 | - | TRBJ2-3 | -
CSACLAGESTDTQYF | TGCAGTGCTTGTCTAGCGGGGGAGAGCACAGATACGCAGTATTTT | TRBV20-1 | few | TRBJ2-3 | TRBD2
CASSRGGNYGYTF | TGTGCCAGCAGCCGAGGCGGGAACTATGGCTACACCTTC | TRBV7-2 | - | TRBJ1-2 | -
CSASPGGTYNEQFF | TGCAGTGCTAGTCCCGGGGGGACATACAATGAGCAGTTCTTC | TRBV20-1 | - | TRBJ2-1 | -